Described below is a single T cell receptor beta chain sequence and its context. The antigen is unknown. CDR1 is MNHEY, CDR2 SVGAGI, per germline. V was clipped by 3 bases and J by 3 bases; unmatched bases: 4. The CDR3 sequence is 15 residues long. The assay was immunoSEQ multiplex PCR, and TCRdb's table has in-frame clones only and misses some. This table holds about 78,000 clones, about 83% found once. During the collection period, no donor immune events like infections were recorded. The sample originates from a study of identifying expanded T cells in peripheral blood. Overall study findings and caveats: Roughly 1.2 clones differed between technical replicates, versus approximately 17 and 20 over time.

Specimen: blood. J is TRBJ2-1 and V is TRBV6-5, with TRBD2 identical over 8 bases. This receptor was identified in a person aged 18 to 69 in good health. The CDR3 sequence: CASSYSGVSYNEQFF. The CDR3, as DNA: TGTGCCAGCAGTTATAGCGGGGTAAGCTACAATGAGCAGTTCTTC.